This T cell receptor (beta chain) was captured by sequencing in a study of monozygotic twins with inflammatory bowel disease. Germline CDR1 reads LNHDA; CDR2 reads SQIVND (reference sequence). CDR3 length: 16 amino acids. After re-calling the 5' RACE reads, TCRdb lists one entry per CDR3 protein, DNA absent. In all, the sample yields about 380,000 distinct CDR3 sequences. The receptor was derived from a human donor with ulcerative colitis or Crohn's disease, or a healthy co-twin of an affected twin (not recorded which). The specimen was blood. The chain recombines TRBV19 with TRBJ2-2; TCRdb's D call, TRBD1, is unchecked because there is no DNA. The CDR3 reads CASSIRRSPNTGELFF.